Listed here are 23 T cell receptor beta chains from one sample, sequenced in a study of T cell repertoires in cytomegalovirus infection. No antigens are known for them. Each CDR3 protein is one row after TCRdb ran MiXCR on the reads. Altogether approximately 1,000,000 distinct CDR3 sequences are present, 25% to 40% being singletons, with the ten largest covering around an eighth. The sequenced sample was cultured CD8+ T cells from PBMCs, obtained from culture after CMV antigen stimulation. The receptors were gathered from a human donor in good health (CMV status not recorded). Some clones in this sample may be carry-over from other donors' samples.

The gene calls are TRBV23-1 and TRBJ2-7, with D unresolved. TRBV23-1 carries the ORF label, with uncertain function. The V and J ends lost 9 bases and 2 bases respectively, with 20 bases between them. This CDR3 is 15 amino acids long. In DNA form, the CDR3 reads TGCGCCAGATGGCCCCTATGTCGGTCGACCTACGAGCAGTACTTC. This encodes CARWPLCRSTYEQYF.

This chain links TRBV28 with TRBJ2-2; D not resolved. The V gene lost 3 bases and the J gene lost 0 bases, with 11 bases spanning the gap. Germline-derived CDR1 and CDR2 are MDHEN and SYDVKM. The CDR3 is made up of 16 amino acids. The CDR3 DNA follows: TGTGCCAGCAGTTTTAGGCAGAACTCGAACACCGGGGAGCTGTTTTTT. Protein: CASSFRQNSNTGELFF.

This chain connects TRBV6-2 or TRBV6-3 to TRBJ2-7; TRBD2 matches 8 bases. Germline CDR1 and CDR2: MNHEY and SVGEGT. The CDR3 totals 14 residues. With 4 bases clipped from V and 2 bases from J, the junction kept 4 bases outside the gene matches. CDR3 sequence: CASSSGTRPYEQYV. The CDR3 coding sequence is TGTGCCAGCAGTTCCGGGACTAGACCCTACGAGCAGTACGTC.

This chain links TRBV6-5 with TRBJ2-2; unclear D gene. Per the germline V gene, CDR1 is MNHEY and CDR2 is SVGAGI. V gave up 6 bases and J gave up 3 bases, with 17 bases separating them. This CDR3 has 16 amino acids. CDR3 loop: CASRPPGQEYTGELFF. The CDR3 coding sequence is TGTGCCAGCAGACCCCCCGGGCAGGAGTACACCGGGGAGCTGTTTTTT.

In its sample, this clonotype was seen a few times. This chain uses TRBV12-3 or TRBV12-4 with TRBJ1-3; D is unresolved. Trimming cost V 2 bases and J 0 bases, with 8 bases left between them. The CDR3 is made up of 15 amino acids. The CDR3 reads CASSLIFSSGNTIYF. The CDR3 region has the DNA TGTGCCAGCAGTTTAATTTTCAGCTCTGGAAACACCATATATTTT.

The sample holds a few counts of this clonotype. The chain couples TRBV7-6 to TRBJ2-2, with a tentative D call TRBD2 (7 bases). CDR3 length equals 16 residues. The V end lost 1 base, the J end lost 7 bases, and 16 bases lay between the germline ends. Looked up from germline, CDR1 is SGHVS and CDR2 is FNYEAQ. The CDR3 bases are TGTGCCAGCAGCTTAGAGGTCGGGGGGCTTGGCGGGGAGCTGTTTTTT. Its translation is CASSLEVGGLGGELFF.

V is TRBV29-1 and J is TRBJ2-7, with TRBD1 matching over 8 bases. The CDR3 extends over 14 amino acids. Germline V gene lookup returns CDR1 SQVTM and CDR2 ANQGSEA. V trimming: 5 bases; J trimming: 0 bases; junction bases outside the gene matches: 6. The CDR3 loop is CSVSMTGDSYEQYV. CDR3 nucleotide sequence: TGCAGCGTTTCGATGACAGGGGACTCCTACGAGCAGTACGTC.

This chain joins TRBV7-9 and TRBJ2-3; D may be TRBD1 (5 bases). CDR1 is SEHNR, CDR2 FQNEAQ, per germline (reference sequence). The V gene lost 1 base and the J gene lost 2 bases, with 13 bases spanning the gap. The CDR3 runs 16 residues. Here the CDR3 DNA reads TGTGCCAGCAGCTTAGGATTGCAGGGATCCACAGATACGCAGTATTTT. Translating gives CASSLGLQGSTDTQYF.

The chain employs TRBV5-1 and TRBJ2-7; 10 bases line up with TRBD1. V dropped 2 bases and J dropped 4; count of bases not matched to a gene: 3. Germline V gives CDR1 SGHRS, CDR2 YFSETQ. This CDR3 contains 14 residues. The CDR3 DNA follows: TGCGCCAGCAGCTTCGGGACAGGGGAATACGAGCAGTACGTC. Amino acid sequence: CASSFGTGEYEQYV.

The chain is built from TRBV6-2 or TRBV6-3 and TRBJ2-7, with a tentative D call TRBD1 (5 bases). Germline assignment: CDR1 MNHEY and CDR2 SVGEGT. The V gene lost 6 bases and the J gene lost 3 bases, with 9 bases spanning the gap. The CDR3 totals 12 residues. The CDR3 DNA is TGTGCCAGCAGCGACAGTCTCTACGAGCAGTACGTC. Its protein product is CASSDSLYEQYV.

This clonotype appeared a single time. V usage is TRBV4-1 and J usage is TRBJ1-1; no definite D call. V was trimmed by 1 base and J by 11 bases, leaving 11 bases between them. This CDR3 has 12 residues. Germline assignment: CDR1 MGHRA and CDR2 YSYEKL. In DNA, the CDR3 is TGCGCCAGCAGCCAAGGAGTGGGGTTTGCTTTCTTT. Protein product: CASSQGVGFAFF.

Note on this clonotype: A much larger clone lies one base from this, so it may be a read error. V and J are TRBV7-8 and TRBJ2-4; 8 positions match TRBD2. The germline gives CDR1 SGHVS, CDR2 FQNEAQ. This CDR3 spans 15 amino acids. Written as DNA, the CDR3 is TGTGTCAGCAGCTCGCCGGGGGGGTCCAAAAACATTCAGTACTTC. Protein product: CVSSSPGGSKNIQYF.

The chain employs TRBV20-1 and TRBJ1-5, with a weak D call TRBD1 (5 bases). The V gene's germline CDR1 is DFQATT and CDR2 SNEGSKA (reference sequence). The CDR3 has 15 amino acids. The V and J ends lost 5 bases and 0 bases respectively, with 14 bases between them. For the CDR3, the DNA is TGCAGTGCTCGGGGCGGAGGGCATAGCAATCAGCCCCAGCATTTT. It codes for CSARGGGHSNQPQHF.

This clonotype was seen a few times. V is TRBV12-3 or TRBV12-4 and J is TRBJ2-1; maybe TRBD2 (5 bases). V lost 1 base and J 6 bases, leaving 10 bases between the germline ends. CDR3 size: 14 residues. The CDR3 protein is CASSLGAALNEQFF. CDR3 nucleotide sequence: TGTGCCAGCAGTTTAGGAGCGGCGCTCAATGAGCAGTTCTTC.

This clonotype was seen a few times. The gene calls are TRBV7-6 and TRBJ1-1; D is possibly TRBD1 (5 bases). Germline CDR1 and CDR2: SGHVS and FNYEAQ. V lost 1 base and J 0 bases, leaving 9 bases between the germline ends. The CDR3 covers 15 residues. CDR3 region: CASSLEGNLNTEAFF. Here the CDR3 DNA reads TGTGCCAGCAGCTTAGAGGGGAATTTGAACACTGAAGCTTTCTTT.

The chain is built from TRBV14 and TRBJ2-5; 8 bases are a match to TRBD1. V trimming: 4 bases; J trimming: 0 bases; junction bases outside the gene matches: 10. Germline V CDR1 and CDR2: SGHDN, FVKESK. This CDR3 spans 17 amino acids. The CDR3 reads CASSPRTGSLYQETQYF. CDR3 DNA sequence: TGTGCCAGCAGCCCTCGGACAGGGTCGTTGTACCAAGAGACCCAGTACTTC.

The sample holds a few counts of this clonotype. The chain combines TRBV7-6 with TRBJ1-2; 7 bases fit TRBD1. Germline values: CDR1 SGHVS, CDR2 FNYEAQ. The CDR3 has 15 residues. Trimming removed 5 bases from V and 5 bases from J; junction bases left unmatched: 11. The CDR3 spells CASSQGEGGGYGYTF. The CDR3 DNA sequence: TGTGCCAGCAGCCAGGGGGAGGGTGGTGGGTATGGCTACACCTTC.

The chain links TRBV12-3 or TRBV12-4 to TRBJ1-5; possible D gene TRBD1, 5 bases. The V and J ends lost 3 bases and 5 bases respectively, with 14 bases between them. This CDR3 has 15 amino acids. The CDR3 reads CASSLETEGHQPQHF. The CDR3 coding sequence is TGTGCCAGCAGTTTGGAGACGGAGGGGCATCAGCCCCAGCATTTT.

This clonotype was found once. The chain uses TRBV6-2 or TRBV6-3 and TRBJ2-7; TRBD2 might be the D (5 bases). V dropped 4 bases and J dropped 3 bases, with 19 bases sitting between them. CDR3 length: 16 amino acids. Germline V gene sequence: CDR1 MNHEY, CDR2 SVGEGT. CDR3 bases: TGTGCCAGCAGTTCACCCCACTCCGCCGGGGTCTACGAGCAGTACGTC. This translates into CASSSPHSAGVYEQYV.

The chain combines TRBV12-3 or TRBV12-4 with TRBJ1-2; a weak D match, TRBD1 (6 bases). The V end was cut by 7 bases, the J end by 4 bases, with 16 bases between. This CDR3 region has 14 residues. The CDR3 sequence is CASTPGRGIYGYTF. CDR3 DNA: TGTGCCAGCACCCCAGGGAGGGGGATCTATGGCTACACCTTC.

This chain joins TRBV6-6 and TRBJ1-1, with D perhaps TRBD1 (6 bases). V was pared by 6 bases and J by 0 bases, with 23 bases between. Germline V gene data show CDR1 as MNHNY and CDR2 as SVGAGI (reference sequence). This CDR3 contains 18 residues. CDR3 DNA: TGTGCCAGCAGCCTACTCAGGGGACTCAGGGACGTGAACACTGAAGCTTTCTTT. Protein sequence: CASSLLRGLRDVNTEAFF.

CDR3 protein: CASSFFGREYQETQYF. The CDR3 nucleotides are TGTGCCAGCAGCTTTTTCGGACGGGAGTACCAAGAGACCCAGTACTTC. V usage is TRBV5-4 and J usage is TRBJ2-5; a weak D match, TRBD2 (6 bases). With 2 bases removed from V and 0 bases from J, the gap between germline ends came to 14 bases. The CDR3 runs to 16 residues. Germline loops: CDR1 SGHNT, CDR2 YYREEE (reference sequence).

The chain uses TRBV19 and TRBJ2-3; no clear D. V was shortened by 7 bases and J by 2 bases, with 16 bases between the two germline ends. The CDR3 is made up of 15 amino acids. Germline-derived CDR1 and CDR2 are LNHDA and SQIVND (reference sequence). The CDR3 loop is CASTPDGALTDTQYF. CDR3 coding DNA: TGTGCCAGTACCCCCGACGGAGCCCTCACAGATACGCAGTATTTT. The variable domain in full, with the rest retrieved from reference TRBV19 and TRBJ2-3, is DGGITQSPKYLFRKEGQNVTLSCEQNLNHDAMYWYRQDPGQGLRLIYYSQIVNDFQKGDIAEGYSVSREKKESFPLTVTSAQKNPTAFYLCASTPDGALTDTQYFGPGTRLTVL.